These 14 T cell receptor beta chains were sequenced from one sample in a study of T-cell memory formation after mild COVID-19. TCRdb processed the 5' RACE reads anew with MiXCR; each CDR3 protein has one entry. The sample contains about 390,000 distinct CDR3 sequences, approximately 15% of which appear only once. Sample: PBMCs or a T cell subset sorted from them (not recorded which). These receptors originate from a man aged 18 to 30 who had mild COVID-19 (a few samples of this study predate the infection). Cell type and time point are not known.

This clonotype showed up just a few times. V is TRBV5-5 and J is TRBJ2-5; unclear D gene. CDR1 is SGHKS and CDR2 is YYEKEE in the germline V gene (reference sequence). V was clipped by 1 base and J by 4 bases, with 11 bases between them. The CDR3 is made up of 14 amino acids. In DNA, the CDR3 is TGTGCCAGCAGCTTGCTCCCCGGGCCAGAGACCCAGTACTTC. As protein: CASSLLPGPETQYF.

The chain has TRBV5-1 and TRBJ1-1, with TRBD1 matching over 7 bases. The CDR3 runs 15 residues. J was trimmed by 0 bases and V by 4 bases; bases with no gene match: 6. Germline values: CDR1 SGHRS, CDR2 YFSETQ. As DNA, the CDR3 is TGCGCCAGCAGCCGCCTACAGGGGATGAACACTGAAGCTTTCTTT. This codes for CASSRLQGMNTEAFF.

This clonotype appeared a few times. The chain joins TRBV10-3 to TRBJ2-4; D is perhaps TRBD1 (5 bases). V lost 3 bases and J lost 6, with 21 bases in between. CDR3 length: 17 amino acids. CDR1 and CDR2 (germline): ENHRY, SYGVKD. The CDR3 sequence is CAISDPQGGSFPNIQYF. The CDR3 DNA reads TGTGCCATCAGTGACCCCCAGGGTGGGTCTTTTCCAAACATTCAGTACTTC.

The V gene is TRBV20-1, the J gene TRBJ1-2, with D uncertain. In germline, CDR1 is DFQATT, CDR2 SNEGSKA (reference sequence). Between the trimmed V and J ends, which lost 0 bases and 8 bases, there was a span of 13 bases. CDR3 length: 13 residues. CDR3 sequence: CSARDRKFGGYTF. CDR3 nucleotides: TGCAGTGCTAGAGATCGGAAGTTCGGAGGCTACACCTTC.

There are a few counts of this clonotype. The chain employs TRBV5-6 and TRBJ1-2; TRBD1 is a possible D gene (5 bases). The V end lost 3 bases, the J end lost 4 bases, and 13 bases lay between the germline ends. Germline V gene sequence: CDR1 SGHDT, CDR2 YYEEEE. The CDR3 extends over 14 amino acids. The CDR3 DNA follows: TGTGCCAGCAGCTACATACAGGCCTCCTATGGCTACACCTTC. It yields the protein CASSYIQASYGYTF.

This clonotype occurred a few times. The chain has TRBV5-1 and TRBJ1-4, with D tentatively TRBD1 (6 bases). Germline lookup yields CDR1 SGHRS and CDR2 YFSETQ. Trimming left V 2 bases short and J 7 bases short, with 15 bases between. The CDR3 has 15 amino acids. The CDR3 reads CASSFFGGLGEKLFF. In DNA form, the CDR3 reads TGCGCCAGCAGCTTTTTTGGGGGGCTTGGTGAAAAACTGTTTTTT.

J is TRBJ1-1 and V is TRBV6-5, with D tentatively TRBD1 (5 bases). Trimming took off 6 bases at V and 4 bases at J, with 15 bases between the two ends. Germline lookup yields CDR1 MNHEY and CDR2 SVGAGI. This CDR3 spans 14 amino acids. The CDR3 loop is CASRFVLGGTEAFF. DNA of the CDR3: TGTGCCAGCAGGTTCGTCTTGGGGGGCACTGAAGCTTTCTTT.

This chain connects TRBV6-5 to TRBJ1-1, with 10 bases fitting TRBD1. After removal of 2 bases from V and 4 bases from J, the junction contained 4 bases not matched to a gene. Germline V gene data show CDR1 as MNHEY and CDR2 as SVGAGI. This CDR3 has 15 amino acids. The DNA for the CDR3 is TGTGCCAGCAGTTACCGACAGGGGGCGGGCACTGAAGCTTTCTTT. Translation gives CASSYRQGAGTEAFF.

The CDR3 loop reads CAWTALGLTEAFF. The CDR3 DNA reads TGTGCCTGGACTGCCCTGGGGCTCACTGAAGCTTTCTTT. The V gene is TRBV30, the J gene TRBJ1-1; possibly TRBD1 for D (5 bases). V lost 4 bases and J 4 bases, leaving 13 bases between the germline ends. Looked up from germline, CDR1 is GTSNPN and CDR2 is SVGIG (reference sequence). The CDR3 runs 13 residues.

The CDR3: CSARFGQNTEAFF. The CDR3 DNA follows: TGCAGTGCTAGGTTTGGACAGAACACTGAAGCTTTCTTT. The J gene is TRBJ1-1, the V gene TRBV20-1, with D possibly being TRBD1 (5 bases). This CDR3 has 13 residues. Germline V CDR1 and CDR2: DFQATT, SNEGSKA (reference sequence). V lost 3 bases to trimming and J lost 1 base, with 9 bases between them.

The CDR3 protein is CSSTTQGVAYEQYF. CDR3 nucleotides: TGCAGTTCCACGACACAGGGGGTAGCCTACGAGCAGTACTTC. The chain uses TRBV20-1 and TRBJ2-7; 8 bases align to TRBD1. The germline CDR1 and CDR2 sequences are DFQATT and SNEGSKA (reference sequence). The CDR3 length is 14 residues. The V and J ends lost 8 bases and 2 bases, in that order; junction bases with no gene match: 11.

This clonotype turned up a few times. V is TRBV10-2 and J is TRBJ1-1; a possible D gene is TRBD1 (5 bases). The ends were cut back, 11 bases at V and 4 bases at J, with 17 bases in the middle. The germline gives CDR1 WSHSY, CDR2 SAAADI. The CDR3 sequence is 13 residues long. CDR3 DNA: TGCGCCGCCCCTCCGGGGGGGAGCACTGAAGCTTTCTTT. It codes for CAAPPGGSTEAFF.

The CDR3 DNA is TGTGCCAGCAGTTTAGGGACAACCAACTACAATGAGCAGTTCTTC. Its translation: CASSLGTTNYNEQFF. The chain employs TRBV12-3 or TRBV12-4 and TRBJ2-1; possibly TRBD1 for D (5 bases). This CDR3 has 15 amino acids. V lost 1 base to trimming and J lost 3 bases, with 10 bases between them.

In this sample, this clonotype turned up a few times. V usage is TRBV11-3 and J usage is TRBJ2-2; no firm D call. Deletions cut 1 base from V and 1 base from J, with 16 bases between. CDR1 SGHNT and CDR2 YENEEA come from the germline V gene. The CDR3 contains 18 residues. CDR3 nucleotides: TGTGCCAGCAGCTTAGGCGTCTCACCCGACGGGAACACCGGGGAGCTGTTTTTT. It is translated as CASSLGVSPDGNTGELFF.